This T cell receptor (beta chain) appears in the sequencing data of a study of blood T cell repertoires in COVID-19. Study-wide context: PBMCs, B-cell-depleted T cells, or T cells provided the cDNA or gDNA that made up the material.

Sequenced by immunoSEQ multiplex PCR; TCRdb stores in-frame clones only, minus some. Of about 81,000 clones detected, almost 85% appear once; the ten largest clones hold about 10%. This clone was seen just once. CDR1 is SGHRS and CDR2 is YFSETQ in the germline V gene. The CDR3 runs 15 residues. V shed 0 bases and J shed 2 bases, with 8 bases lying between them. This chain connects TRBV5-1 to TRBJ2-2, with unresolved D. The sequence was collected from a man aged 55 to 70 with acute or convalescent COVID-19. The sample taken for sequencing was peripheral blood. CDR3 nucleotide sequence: TGCGCCAGCAGCTTGGCCCTAGGCAACACCGGGGAGCTGTTTTTT. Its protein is CASSLALGNTGELFF.